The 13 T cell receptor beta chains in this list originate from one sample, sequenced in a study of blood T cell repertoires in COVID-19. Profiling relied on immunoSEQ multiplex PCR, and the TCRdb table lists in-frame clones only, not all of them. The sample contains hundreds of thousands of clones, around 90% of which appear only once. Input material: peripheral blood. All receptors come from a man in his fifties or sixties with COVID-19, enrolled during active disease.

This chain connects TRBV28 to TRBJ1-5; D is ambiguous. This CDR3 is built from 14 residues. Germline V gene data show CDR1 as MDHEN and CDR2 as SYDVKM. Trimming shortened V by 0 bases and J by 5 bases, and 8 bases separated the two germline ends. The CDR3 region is CASSLWGEDQPQHF. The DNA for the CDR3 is TGTGCCAGCAGTTTATGGGGCGAAGATCAGCCCCAGCATTTT.

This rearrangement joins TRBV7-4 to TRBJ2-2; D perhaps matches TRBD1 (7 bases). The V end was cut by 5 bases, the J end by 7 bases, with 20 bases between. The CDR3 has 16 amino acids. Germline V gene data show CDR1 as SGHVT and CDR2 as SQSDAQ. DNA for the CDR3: TGTGCCAGCAGCCCCAGGGCCAGGGGGGTCGGCGGGGAGCTGTTTTTT. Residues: CASSPRARGVGGELFF.

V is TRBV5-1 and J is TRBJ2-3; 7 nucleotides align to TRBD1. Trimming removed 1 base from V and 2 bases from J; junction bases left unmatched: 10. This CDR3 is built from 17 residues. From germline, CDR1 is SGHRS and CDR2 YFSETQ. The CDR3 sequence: CASSLSNSGGLTDTQYF. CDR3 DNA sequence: TGCGCCAGCAGCTTGTCCAATTCAGGGGGTCTCACAGATACGCAGTATTTT.

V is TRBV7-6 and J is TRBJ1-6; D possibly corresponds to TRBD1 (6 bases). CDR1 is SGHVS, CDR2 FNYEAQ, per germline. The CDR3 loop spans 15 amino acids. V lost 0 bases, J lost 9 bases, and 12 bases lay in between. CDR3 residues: CASSLATQGTSPLHF. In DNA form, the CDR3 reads TGTGCCAGCAGCTTAGCGACACAGGGTACTTCACCCCTCCACTTT.

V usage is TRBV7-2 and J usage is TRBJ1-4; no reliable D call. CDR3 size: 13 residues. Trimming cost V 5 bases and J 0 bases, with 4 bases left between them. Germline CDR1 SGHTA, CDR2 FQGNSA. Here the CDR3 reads CASSRATNEKLFF. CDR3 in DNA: TGTGCCAGCAGCCGAGCAACTAATGAAAAACTGTTTTTT. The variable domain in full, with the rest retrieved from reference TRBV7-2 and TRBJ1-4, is GAGVSQSPSNKVTEKGKDVELRCDPISGHTALYWYRQSLGQGLEFLIYFQGNSAPDKSGLPSDRFSAERTGGSVSTLTIQRTQQEDSAVYLCASSRATNEKLFFGSGTQLSVL.

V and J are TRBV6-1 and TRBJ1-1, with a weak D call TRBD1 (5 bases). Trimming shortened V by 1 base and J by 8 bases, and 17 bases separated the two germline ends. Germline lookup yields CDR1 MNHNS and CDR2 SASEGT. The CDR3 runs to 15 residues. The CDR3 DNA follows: TGTGCCAGCAGTGAAGAGGGAGGGTGGGGGTACGAAGCTTTCTTT. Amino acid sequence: CASSEEGGWGYEAFF.

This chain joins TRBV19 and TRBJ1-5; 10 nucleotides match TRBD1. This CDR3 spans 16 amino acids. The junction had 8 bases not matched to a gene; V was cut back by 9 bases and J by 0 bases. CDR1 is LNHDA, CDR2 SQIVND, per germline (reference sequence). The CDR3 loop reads CASCRQGALSNQPQHF. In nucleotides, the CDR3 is TGTGCCAGCTGTCGACAGGGGGCGCTTAGCAATCAGCCCCAGCATTTT.

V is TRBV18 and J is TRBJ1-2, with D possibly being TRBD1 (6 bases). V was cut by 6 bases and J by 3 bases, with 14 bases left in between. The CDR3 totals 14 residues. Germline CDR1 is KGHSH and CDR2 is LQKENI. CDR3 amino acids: CASSKSAGDYGYTF. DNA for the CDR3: TGTGCCAGCTCGAAATCAGCAGGGGACTATGGCTACACCTTC.

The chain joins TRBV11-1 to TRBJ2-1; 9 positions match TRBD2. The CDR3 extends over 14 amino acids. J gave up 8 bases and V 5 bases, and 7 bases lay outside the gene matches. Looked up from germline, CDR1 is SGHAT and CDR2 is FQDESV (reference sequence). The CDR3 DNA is TGTGCCAGCAGCCTCGGACTAGCGTCGGATGAGCAGTTCTTC. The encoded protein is CASSLGLASDEQFF.

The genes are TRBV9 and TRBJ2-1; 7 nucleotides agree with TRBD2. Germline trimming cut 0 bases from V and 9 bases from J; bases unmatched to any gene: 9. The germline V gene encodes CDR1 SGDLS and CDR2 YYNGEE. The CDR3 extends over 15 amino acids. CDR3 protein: CASSVEGGPASEQFF. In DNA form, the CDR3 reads TGTGCCAGCAGCGTAGAGGGAGGGCCCGCATCTGAGCAGTTCTTC.

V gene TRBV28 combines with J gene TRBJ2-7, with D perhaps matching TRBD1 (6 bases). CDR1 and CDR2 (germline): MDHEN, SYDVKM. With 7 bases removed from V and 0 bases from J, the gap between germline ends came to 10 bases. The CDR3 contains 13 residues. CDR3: CASTGQLSYEQYF. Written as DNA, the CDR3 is TGTGCCAGCACCGGACAGCTCTCCTACGAGCAGTACTTC.

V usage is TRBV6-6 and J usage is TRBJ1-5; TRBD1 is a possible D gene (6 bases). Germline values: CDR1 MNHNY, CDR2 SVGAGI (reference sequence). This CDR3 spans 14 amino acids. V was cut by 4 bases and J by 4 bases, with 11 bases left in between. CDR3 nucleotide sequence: TGTGCCAGCAGTTCAGGACAGATAAATCAGCCCCAGCATTTT. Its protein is CASSSGQINQPQHF.

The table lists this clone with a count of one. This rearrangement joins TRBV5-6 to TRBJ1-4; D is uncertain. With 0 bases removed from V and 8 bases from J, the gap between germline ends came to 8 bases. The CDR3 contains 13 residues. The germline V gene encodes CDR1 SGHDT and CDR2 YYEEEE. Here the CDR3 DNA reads TGTGCCAGCAGCTTGGACCGCGGGGAAAAACTGTTTTTT. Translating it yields CASSLDRGEKLFF.